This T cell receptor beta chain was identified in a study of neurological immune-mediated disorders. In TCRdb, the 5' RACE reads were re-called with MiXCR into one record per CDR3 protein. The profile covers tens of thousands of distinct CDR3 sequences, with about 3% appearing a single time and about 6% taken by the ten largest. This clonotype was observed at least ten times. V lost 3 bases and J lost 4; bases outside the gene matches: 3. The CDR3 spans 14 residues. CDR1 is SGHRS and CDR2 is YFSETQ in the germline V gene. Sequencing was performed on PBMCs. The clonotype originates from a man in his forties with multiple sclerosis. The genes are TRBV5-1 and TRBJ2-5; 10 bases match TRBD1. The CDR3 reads CASSWGTGVETQYF. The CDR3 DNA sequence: TGCGCCAGCAGCTGGGGGACAGGGGTAGAGACCCAGTACTTC.